The 18 T cell receptor beta chains below come from one sample, sequenced in a study of control samples from healthy donors and cancer patients. The repertoire was sequenced with immunoSEQ multiplex PCR; TCRdb's copy has only in-frame clones and lacks some. The sample lists about 93,000 clones, approximately 90% occurring once. The sequenced sample consisted of blood. All receptors come from an older woman in good health.

The genes are TRBV15 and TRBJ2-7, with D uncertain. There are 12 residues in the CDR3. The V gene's germline CDR1 is LNHNV and CDR2 YYDKDF (reference sequence). V dropped 0 bases and J dropped 3 bases, with 3 bases sitting between them. Written as DNA, the CDR3 is TGTGCCACCAGCAGAGACTACTACGAGCAGTACTTC. Protein product: CATSRDYYEQYF.

In its sample, this clone was seen once. The chain links TRBV7-9 to TRBJ1-1; D call uncertain. The ends were cut back, 6 bases at V and 8 bases at J, with 13 bases in the middle. Germline lookup yields CDR1 SEHNR and CDR2 FQNEAQ (reference sequence). The CDR3 has 12 amino acids. As DNA, the CDR3 is TGTGCCAGCAGAGCGGGCCGGTCGGAAGCTTTCTTT. Translating gives CASRAGRSEAFF.

This clone was picked up one time. This sequence joins TRBV3-1 (or the pseudogene TRBV3-2) and TRBJ1-4; maybe TRBD1 (6 bases). Germline assignment: CDR1 LGHDT and CDR2 YNNKEL (reference sequence). V gave up 7 bases and J gave up 7 bases, with 13 bases separating them. The CDR3 totals 13 residues. CDR3 in amino acids: CASTPVGGEKLFF. The DNA of the CDR3 is TGTGCCAGCACCCCAGTAGGGGGTGAAAAACTGTTTTTT.

The V gene is TRBV30, the J gene TRBJ2-3; D tentatively fits TRBD1 or TRBD2 (5 bases each). The CDR3 totals 15 residues. CDR1 GTSNPN and CDR2 SVGIG come from the germline V gene (reference sequence). Between the trimmed V and J ends, which lost 6 bases and 0 bases, there was a span of 16 bases. The CDR3 protein is CACDRGTRSTDTQYF. The CDR3 nucleotides are TGTGCCTGCGACCGGGGCACCAGGAGCACAGATACGCAGTATTTT.

The gene calls are TRBV30 and TRBJ1-2; 8 positions agree with TRBD1. CDR1 GTSNPN and CDR2 SVGIG come from the germline V gene (reference sequence). This CDR3 has 15 amino acids. V was pared by 2 bases and J by 3 bases, with 8 bases of the junction left unmatched. Here the CDR3 DNA reads TGTGCCTGGAGTACCATCGGACAGGGCCACTATGGCTACACCTTC. As protein: CAWSTIGQGHYGYTF.

A word on this clone: Other nucleotide sequences in the sample specify the same CDR3. The chain employs TRBV18 and TRBJ2-2, with 7 bases that match TRBD1. The CDR3 covers 14 residues. Germline values: CDR1 KGHSH, CDR2 LQKENI. The junction had 2 bases not matched to a gene; V was cut back by 6 bases and J by 1 base. The CDR3 region is CASSQGVNTGELFF. CDR3 sequence (DNA): TGTGCCAGCTCGCAGGGGGTGAACACCGGGGAGCTGTTTTTT.

The CDR3 sequence: CASSSGTHSYEQYF. The CDR3, as DNA: TGTGCCAGCAGCTCCGGGACTCACTCCTACGAGCAGTACTTC. The chain is built from TRBV7-8 and TRBJ2-7; weak D call: TRBD2 (6 bases). The CDR3 loop spans 14 amino acids. V was shortened by 4 bases and J by 0 bases, with 10 bases between the two germline ends. In germline, CDR1 is SGHVS, CDR2 FQNEAQ.

V usage is TRBV9 and J usage is TRBJ1-1; 10 bases line up with TRBD1. The CDR3 extends over 14 amino acids. Trimming at V came to 5 bases and at J to 4 bases, leaving 5 bases not matched to a gene. Germline V gene sequence: CDR1 SGDLS, CDR2 YYNGEE. Written as DNA, the CDR3 is TGTGCCAGCAGAGGGACAGGGGAAGCCACTGAAGCTTTCTTT. Translating gives CASRGTGEATEAFF.

This clone was counted only a few times. The rearrangement joins TRBV5-8 to TRBJ1-2; 11 nucleotides match TRBD1. Germline CDR1 and CDR2: SGHTS and YDEGEE. J lost 5 bases, V lost 4 bases, and 7 bases had no gene match. The CDR3 totals 15 residues. The CDR3 sequence: CASSPRTGGVYGYTF. For the CDR3, the DNA is TGTGCCAGCAGCCCACGGACAGGGGGCGTATATGGCTACACCTTC.

This rearrangement joins TRBV20-1 to TRBJ2-5; the D is unclear. V was cut by 5 bases and J by 5 bases, with 9 bases left in between. CDR3 length equals 11 residues. Germline lookup yields CDR1 DFQATT and CDR2 SNEGSKA (reference sequence). CDR3 nucleotides: TGCAGTGCTTTAGTGGGGGAGACCCAGTACTTC. Its translation is CSALVGETQYF.

The rearrangement joins TRBV19 to TRBJ2-3, with D possibly matching TRBD2 (7 bases). V shed 7 bases and J shed 6 bases, with 20 bases lying between them. The germline CDR1 and CDR2 sequences are LNHDA and SQIVND (reference sequence). CDR3 length equals 15 residues. CDR3 in amino acids: CASTPGGLRADTQYF. The CDR3 DNA reads TGTGCCAGTACCCCGGGGGGCCTGAGGGCGGATACGCAGTATTTT.

The J gene is TRBJ2-1, the V gene TRBV5-6, with D hard to call. CDR1 and CDR2 (germline): SGHDT, YYEEEE. This CDR3 is 12 amino acids long. The ends were cut back, 4 bases at V and 8 bases at J, with 10 bases in the middle. The CDR3 coding sequence is TGTGCCAGCAGCCCCGAAGGTCATGAGCAGTTCTTC. This gives the protein CASSPEGHEQFF.

The rearrangement joins TRBV19 to TRBJ1-2, with D hard to call. Germline V gives CDR1 LNHDA, CDR2 SQIVND (reference sequence). Trimming took off 6 bases at V and 8 bases at J, with 7 bases between the two ends. This CDR3 has 10 residues. This chain's CDR3 is CASRREGYTF. The CDR3 DNA sequence: TGTGCCAGTAGGAGAGAAGGCTACACCTTC.

The rearrangement joins TRBV7-9 to TRBJ2-6; the D gene is possibly TRBD1 (5 bases). The CDR3 runs 15 residues. The V gene's germline CDR1 is SEHNR and CDR2 FQNEAQ (reference sequence). Trimming left V 5 bases short and J 3 bases short, with 11 bases between. CDR3 in amino acids: CASSLTQGGANVLTF. CDR3 DNA: TGTGCCAGCAGCCTCACCCAGGGTGGGGCCAACGTCCTGACTTTC.

This clone was observed a few times. The rearrangement links TRBV11-2 to TRBJ1-5, with 9 bases aligning to TRBD1. Per germline, CDR1 SGHAT and CDR2 FQNNGV. The V and J ends lost 3 bases and 15 bases, in that order; junction bases with no gene match: 6. The CDR3 length is 12 residues. The CDR3 protein is CASSLGTGPLHF. In nucleotides, the CDR3 is TGTGCCAGCAGCTTGGGGACAGGGCCCTTGCATTTT.

For this clone: One end of the junction is discordant with germline, which a read error may explain. The V call is TRBV20-1, the J call TRBJ2-3, with 9 nucleotides matching TRBD2. This CDR3 has 19 amino acids. Germline CDR1 reads DFQATT; CDR2 reads SNEGSKA (reference sequence). The CDR3 loop is CSASGGGAFYHPSTNTQYF. DNA of the CDR3: TGCAGTGCTAGTGGCGGGGGGGCTTTTTACCATCCTAGCACAAATACGCAGTATTTT.

V and J are TRBV11-2 and TRBJ2-3; the D gene could be TRBD1 or TRBD2 (5 bases each). Germline CDR1 reads SGHAT; CDR2 reads FQNNGV. This CDR3 contains 15 residues. V was cut by 5 bases and J by 2 bases, with 14 bases left in between. The chain's CDR3 is CASSAIGTYTDTQYF. CDR3 nucleotide sequence: TGTGCCAGCAGCGCAATCGGGACCTACACAGATACGCAGTATTTT.

V gene TRBV14 combines with J gene TRBJ2-1; 9 nucleotides line up with TRBD1. Germline-derived CDR1 and CDR2 are SGHDN and FVKESK. This CDR3 is built from 15 residues. The J segment lost 3 bases and the V segment lost 2 bases, leaving 2 bases of the junction unmatched. CDR3 DNA: TGTGCCAGCAGCCAACTGACAGGGGGCTACAATGAGCAGTTCTTC. Protein product: CASSQLTGGYNEQFF.